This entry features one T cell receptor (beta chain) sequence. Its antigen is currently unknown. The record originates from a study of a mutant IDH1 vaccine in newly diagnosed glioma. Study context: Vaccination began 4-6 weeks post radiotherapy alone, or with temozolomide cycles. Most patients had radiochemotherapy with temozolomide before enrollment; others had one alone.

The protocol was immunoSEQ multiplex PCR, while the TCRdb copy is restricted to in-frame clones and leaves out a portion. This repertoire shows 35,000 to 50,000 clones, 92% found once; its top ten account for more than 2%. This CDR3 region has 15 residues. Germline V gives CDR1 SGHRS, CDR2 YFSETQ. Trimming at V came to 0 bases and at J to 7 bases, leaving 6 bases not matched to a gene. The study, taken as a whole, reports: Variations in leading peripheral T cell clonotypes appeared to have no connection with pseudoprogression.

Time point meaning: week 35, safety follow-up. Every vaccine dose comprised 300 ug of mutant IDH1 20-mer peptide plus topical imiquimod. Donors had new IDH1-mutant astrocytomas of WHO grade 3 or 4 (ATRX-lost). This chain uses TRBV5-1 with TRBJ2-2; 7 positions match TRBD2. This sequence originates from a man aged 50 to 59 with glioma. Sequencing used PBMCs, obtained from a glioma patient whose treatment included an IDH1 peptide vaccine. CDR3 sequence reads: CASSLVAGADGELFF. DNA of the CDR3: TGCGCCAGCAGCTTGGTGGCGGGAGCGGACGGGGAGCTGTTTTTT.